The rows below give T cell receptor beta chains drawn from one sample of a study of Ad26.COV2.S vaccination and SARS-CoV-2 variants. Assay used: immunoSEQ multiplex PCR; TCRdb lists only in-frame clones, some missing. There are a few hundred thousand clones in the sample; around 89% occur only once, and about 3.6% lies in the top ten. This specimen consisted of peripheral blood, obtained in a trial of Ad26.COV2.S vaccine versus placebo. The origin of the receptors is a person between 18 and 65 years old who received the Ad26.COV2.S COVID-19 vaccine or a placebo. CDR3s include the opening cysteine and the closing phenylalanine or tryptophan. The order of the fields is D gene, clone size, J gene, V gene, CDR3 protein, CDR3 DNA. A D gene is named only where the DNA matches it firmly. Only some rows state a clone size, as once, few, many or a class for expanded clones.

>TRBD1|.|TRBJ1-2|TRBV5-1
CASSRAQTGGFWGYTF
TGCGCCAGCTCCCGGGCTCAGACAGGGGGCTTCTGGGGCTACACCTTC
>.|.|TRBJ2-7|TRBV7-8
CASSLLPWEQYF
TGTGCCAGCAGCTTATTACCGTGGGAGCAGTACTTC
>.|.|TRBJ1-6|TRBV30
CAWSVPVYYNSPLHF
TGTGCCTGGAGTGTACCCGTCTACTATAATTCACCCCTCCACTTT
>.|.|TRBJ2-5|TRBV2
CASSEQPGRETQYF
TGTGCCAGCAGTGAACAGCCCGGCAGGGAGACCCAGTACTTC
>TRBD1|.|TRBJ2-5|TRBV4-1
CASSQEDRAKETQYF
TGCGCCAGCAGCCAGGAAGACAGGGCCAAAGAGACCCAGTACTTC
>.|.|TRBJ1-5|TRBV5-3
CARRPGSHSNQPQHF
TGTGCCAGAAGGCCAGGGTCTCATAGCAATCAGCCCCAGCATTTT
>.|.|TRBJ2-2|TRBV5-4
CASSVFVGELFF
TGTGCCAGCAGCGTATTCGTCGGGGAGCTGTTTTTT
>.|.|TRBJ2-7|TRBV2
CASNWGSVNYEQYF
TGTGCCAGCAATTGGGGGTCCGTCAACTACGAGCAGTACTTC
>TRBD1|.|TRBJ2-7|TRBV4-1
CASSQTGQGTYEQYF
TGTGCCAGCAGCCAAACGGGACAGGGGACCTACGAGCAGTACTTC
>.|.|TRBJ2-1|TRBV4-3
CASSQLGIYNEQFF
TGCGCCAGCAGCCAATTAGGAATCTACAATGAGCAGTTCTTC
>.|.|TRBJ2-7|TRBV19
CASSGGPYEQYF
TGTGCCAGTAGTGGTGGCCCCTACGAGCAGTACTTC
>.|once|TRBJ1-5|TRBV21-1
CASSKSPRPVCSNQPQHF
TGTGCCAGCAGCAAATCTCCGAGACCTGTGTGTAGCAATCAGCCCCAGCATTTT
>.|.|TRBJ1-2|TRBV2
CASSRNRAPNYGYTF
TGTGCCAGCAGTCGGAACAGGGCCCCTAACTATGGCTACACCTTC
>.|.|TRBJ1-2|TRBV3-1/TRBV3-2
CASSPTGAPLFYGYTF
TGTGCCAGCAGCCCGACCGGGGCCCCTCTCTTCTATGGCTACACCTTC
>.|.|TRBJ2-1|TRBV21-1
CASSKGPGTSYNEQFF
TGTGCCAGCAGCAAAGGCCCGGGGACGTCCTACAATGAGCAGTTCTTC